This is a list of T cell receptor beta chains from one sample in a study of shared clonotypes between healthy human individuals. Sequencing used immunoSEQ multiplex PCR; TCRdb keeps in-frame clones, though not all of them. The sample carries about 750,000 clones, roughly 92% recorded once. Sequenced input: naive CD8+ T cells sorted from blood. These TCRs come from a man aged 30 to 45 in good health. CDR3s include the opening cysteine and the closing phenylalanine or tryptophan. The order of the fields is J gene, V gene, D gene, clone size, CDR3 DNA, CDR3 protein. D genes are given only for firm matches. Size is stated for part of the rows, as once, few or many counts, or as a class when the clone is expanded.

>TRBJ1-4|TRBV11-2|NA|NA
TGTGCCAGCAGCTTAGGAGTTGGGCAGAACGGCGAAAAACTGTTTTTT
CASSLGVGQNGEKLFF
>TRBJ1-4|TRBV4-1|NA|NA
TGCGCCAGCAGGGTCGCTGACAGACTTAATGAAAAACTGTTTTTT
CASRVADRLNEKLFF
>TRBJ2-7|TRBV5-1|TRBD2|NA
TGCGCCAGCAGCAGTAGCGGGAGTGGGGGCGAGCAGTACTTC
CASSSSGSGGEQYF
>TRBJ1-2|TRBV18|NA|NA
TGTGCCAGCTCTCCCGGCGATAACTATGGCTACACCTTC
CASSPGDNYGYTF
>TRBJ2-7|TRBV29-1|NA|NA
TGCAGCGTGGGCTTACGATTACAGGTCTCCTACGAGCAGTACTTC
CSVGLRLQVSYEQYF
>TRBJ2-1|TRBV15|TRBD1|NA
TGTGCCACCAGCAGAAAGGACAGGGGGCTATACAATGAGCAGTTCTTC
CATSRKDRGLYNEQFF
>TRBJ2-1|TRBV4-1|NA|NA
TGCGCCAGCAGCCAGTCCAGCGGGTCCTACAATGAGCAGTTCTTC
CASSQSSGSYNEQFF
>TRBJ2-6|TRBV5-4|NA|once
TGTGCCAGCAGTGGGACGGGGGGCGTTTCTGGGGCCAACGTCCTGACTTTC
CASSGTGGVSGANVLTF
>TRBJ2-3|TRBV28|NA|NA
TGTGCCAGCAGTTTCACAAGAACGGGAGCGGCAGATACGCAGTATTTT
CASSFTRTGAADTQYF
>TRBJ2-7|TRBV19|TRBD1|NA
TGTGCCAGTAGTTCCGGGACAGGAATCTTCGAGCAGTACTTC
CASSSGTGIFEQYF
>TRBJ2-7|TRBV19|NA|NA
TGTGCCAGTAGTATAGGTGGTCTAAGCTCCTACGAGCAGTACTTC
CASSIGGLSSYEQYF
>TRBJ2-7|TRBV5-6|TRBD1|NA
TGTGCCAGCAGCCTCCAGGGGGAAGAGCAGTACTTC
CASSLQGEEQYF
>TRBJ1-1|TRBV4-3|NA|NA
TGCGCCAGCAGCCAAGATCCTGTGGGGATTGAAGCTTTCTTT
CASSQDPVGIEAFF
>TRBJ2-3|TRBV7-9|NA|NA
TGTGCCAGCAGCTCCTCCATCCGGGATCAAAGAGACACGCAGTATTTT
CASSSSIRDQRDTQYF
>TRBJ2-1|TRBV13|TRBD2|NA
TGTGCCAGCCTACTAGCGGGAGGGCGTAATGAGCAGTTCTTC
CASLLAGGRNEQFF
>TRBJ2-1|TRBV7-7|TRBD2|NA
TGTGCTAGCAGCTTAGCGCTGGCTAGCGGCTACAATGAGCAGTTCTTC
CASSLALASGYNEQFF
>TRBJ2-1|TRBV18|NA|NA
TGTGCCAGCTCACGGGCCGGACACGGAGAGTACAATGAGCAGTTCTTC
CASSRAGHGEYNEQFF
>TRBJ1-1|TRBV5-1|TRBD1|NA
TGCGCCAGCAGCGCCATACAGGGGATGGGAACTGAAGCTTTCTTT
CASSAIQGMGTEAFF
>TRBJ1-5|TRBV7-9|TRBD1|few
TGTGCCAGCAGCTCGGACAGGATGAGCAATCAGCCCCAGCATTTT
CASSSDRMSNQPQHF
>TRBJ2-2|TRBV7-9|TRBD1|once
TGTGCCAGCAGCCCCCCCCACCCGACAGGGGCCGGGGAGCTGTTTTTT
CASSPPHPTGAGELFF
>TRBJ1-5|TRBV6-6|NA|NA
TGTGCCAGCAGTTACTTCGAAGAAAATCAGCCCCAGCATTTT
CASSYFEENQPQHF
>TRBJ2-7|TRBV7-6|NA|NA
TGTGCCAGCAGCTTAGGTCGGGACGGGTCCTACGAGCAGTACTTC
CASSLGRDGSYEQYF
>TRBJ2-3|TRBV9|NA|once
TGTGCCAGCAGCGTACTCCAGGGCCCCCCAGATACGCAGTATTTT
CASSVLQGPPDTQYF
>TRBJ2-2|TRBV6-1|TRBD2|NA
TGTGCCACAAAACTAGCGGGTAACACCGGGGAGCTGTTTTTT
CATKLAGNTGELFF
>TRBJ2-3|TRBV27|TRBD1|NA
TGTGCCAGCAGTTTACTTCGCCAGGGGGCCACAGATACGCAGTATTTT
CASSLLRQGATDTQYF
>TRBJ2-7|TRBV4-3|NA|NA
TGCGCCAGCAGCCAAGTAAGAGGGCTCTACGAGCAGTACTTC
CASSQVRGLYEQYF
>TRBJ2-2|TRBV2|TRBD2|NA
TGTGCCAGCAGGCTAGCGGGGATCACCGGGGAGCTGTTTTTT
CASRLAGITGELFF
>TRBJ2-7|TRBV27|TRBD1|NA
TGTGCCAGCAGTTTTAACAGGGGGAACGAGCAGTACTTC
CASSFNRGNEQYF
>TRBJ1-1|TRBV6-1|NA|NA
TGTGCCAGCAGTGAATTGGGGAGAGGAAGGGGTGAAGCTTTCTTT
CASSELGRGRGEAFF
>TRBJ2-1|TRBV19|NA|NA
TGTGCCAGTAAGGAGGGAGTGGTCTACAATGAGCAGTTCTTC
CASKEGVVYNEQFF
>TRBJ2-5|TRBV21-1|NA|NA
TGTGCCAGCAGCAGGTCACAAGGACGCAGGGAGACCCAGTACTTC
CASSRSQGRRETQYF